This T cell receptor (beta chain) was observed in a study of metastatic and nonmetastatic thyroid tumors. Overall study: Patients with malignant and benign thyroid disease provided blood and tumor or nodule tissue, whose repertoires were compared. Broader study findings: Significantly higher TCR beta diversity was reportedly seen in malignant thyroid tumors than benign nodules, in blood and tumor.

Turning to this clone: Its antigen is unknown.

Treatment of any kind had been given to no patient before thyroid surgery. Per germline, CDR1 SGDLS and CDR2 YYNGEE. This CDR3 comprises 15 residues. The V end was cut by 4 bases, the J end by 3 bases, with 15 bases between. In the source study's methods: A distant-metastasis classifier for papillary thyroid cancer was built using CDR3 differences across clinicopathological groups. TCRdb reprocessed the PCR reads via MiXCR. TCRdb, not the authors, supplied the V and J calls. This table has tens of thousands of clones, less than 25% appearing once. Sequencing used tumor tissue. This rearrangement joins TRBV9 to TRBJ2-3; D not certain. This receptor was taken from a female donor with papillary thyroid cancer or a benign thyroid nodule (not recorded which). Some clones in this sample may be carry-over from other donors' samples. The CDR3, as DNA: TGTGCCAGCAGCCCAAGGCCCCTAGATACAGATACGCAGTATTTT. Residues: CASSPRPLDTDTQYF.